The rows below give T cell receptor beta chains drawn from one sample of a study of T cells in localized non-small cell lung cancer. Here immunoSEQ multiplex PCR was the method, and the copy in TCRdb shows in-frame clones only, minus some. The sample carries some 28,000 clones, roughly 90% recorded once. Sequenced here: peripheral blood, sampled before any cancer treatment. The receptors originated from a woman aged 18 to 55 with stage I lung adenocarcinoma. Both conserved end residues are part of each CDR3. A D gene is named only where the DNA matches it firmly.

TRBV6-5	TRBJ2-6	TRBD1	CASSWDRASGANVLTF	TGTGCCAGCAGTTGGGACAGAGCCTCTGGGGCCAACGTCCTGACTTTC
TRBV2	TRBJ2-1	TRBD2	CASSDRGLAGGEQFF	TGTGCCAGCAGTGATCGGGGACTAGCGGGAGGTGAGCAGTTCTTC
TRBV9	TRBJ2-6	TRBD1	CASSDIGQGSGANVLTF	TGTGCCAGCAGCGACATAGGACAGGGGTCTGGGGCCAACGTCCTGACTTTC
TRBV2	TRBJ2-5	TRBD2	CASSSGTPEAQYF	TGTGCCAGCAGCAGCGGGACTCCCGAGGCCCAGTACTTC
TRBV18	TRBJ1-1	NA	CASSPPMTKMNTEAFF	TGTGCCAGCTCACCACCGATGACGAAAATGAACACTGAAGCTTTCTTT
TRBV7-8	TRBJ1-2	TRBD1	CASTLYWDREGYTF	TGTGCCAGCACCTTATATTGGGACAGGGAGGGCTACACCTTC
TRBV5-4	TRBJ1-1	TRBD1	CASSLAPQGAGTEAFF	TGTGCCAGCAGCTTGGCTCCTCAGGGGGCGGGAACTGAAGCTTTCTTT
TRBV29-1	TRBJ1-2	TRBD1	CSVERTGDYGYTF	TGCAGCGTTGAAAGGACAGGCGACTATGGCTACACCTTC
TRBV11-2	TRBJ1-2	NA	CASSLNSFYGYTF	TGTGCCAGCAGCTTGAACTCATTCTATGGCTACACCTTC
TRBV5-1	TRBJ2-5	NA	CASSLWVQETQYF	TGCGCCAGCAGCTTGTGGGTCCAAGAGACCCAGTACTTC
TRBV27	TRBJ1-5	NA	CASSPNRVNQPQHF	TGTGCCAGCAGCCCGAACAGGGTAAATCAGCCCCAGCATTTT